This T cell receptor (beta chain) is drawn from a study of human T cells and chemical hapten exposure. Background on the study: Diphenylcyclopropenone, dosed weekly to the scalp, was given to patients throughout the approximately 23-week study. Variability of per-sample TCR yields stemmed mainly from small differences in pooled library volume.

V dropped 4 bases and J dropped 4; count of bases not matched to a gene: 9. The CDR3 length is 15 residues. CDR1 and CDR2 from the germline V gene are MNHEY and SVGAGI. Regarding time point: pre-sensitization, week 0. Treatment reported: therapeutic diphenylcyclopropenone sensitization with weekly scalp DPC. TCRdb reprocessed the RACE reads via MiXCR and lists one record per CDR3 protein. Of around 300,000 distinct CDR3 sequences listed, roughly 8% were seen once; the top ten hold approximately 1.2%. The material was whole blood, obtained in connection with sensitization to the hapten diphenylcyclopropenone (DPC). This clonotype was sampled from a man aged 18 to 30 with alopecia areata. Some clones in this sample may be carry-over from other donors' samples. The rearrangement joins TRBV6-5 to TRBJ1-2; 7 bases align to TRBD1. CDR3 protein: CASSLYGRDSYGYTF. The CDR3 DNA reads TGTGCCAGCAGTTTATATGGCCGGGACAGCTATGGCTACACCTTC.